The sequence of this T cell receptor (beta chain) was determined in a study of cytomegalovirus exposure and HLA in healthy donors. The study ran its PCR with 60 Vbeta and 13 Jbeta primers. The data were produced by immunoSEQ multiplex PCR, yet TCRdb's version contains in-frame clones alone and is incomplete. The data show over 200,000 clones, with around four fifths seen just once and less than 3.5% held by the top ten. The CDR3 is 15 amino acids. The sequence was obtained from a woman aged 55-69 years in good health and CMV-seropositive. Sequenced input: PBMCs. The chain is built from TRBV1 and TRBJ1-2; TRBD1, as called in the table, went unchecked against the DNA. TRBV1 is a known pseudogene. The CDR3 DNA sequence: TGCACCAGCAGCCCCAACCCTGACAAGAACTATGGCTACACCTTC. Its protein is CTSSPNPDKNYGYTF.